Listed below are T cell receptor beta chains from one sample, sequenced in a study of regulatory T cells in long-lasting Graves disease. Each CDR3 protein gets one entry after TCRdb re-called the multiplex PCR reads with MiXCR. The sample consists of about 400,000 distinct CDR3 sequences, less than 25% of them appearing once. The sample here was peripheral blood mononuclear cells (PBMCs), taken when the disease was refractory, from a patient treated with antithyroid drugs. These receptors came from a female donor with Graves disease. The CDR3 runs from the conserved cysteine through the conserved F or W. A D gene is named only where the DNA matches it firmly. The size entry is marked missing in some rows and otherwise reads once, few, many or a size class.

CDR3,DNA,J,D,size,V
CSVPRGGAGQETQYF,TGCAGCGTACCCCGGGGGGGCGCTGGCCAAGAGACCCAGTACTTC,TRBJ2-5,TRBD2,-,TRBV29-1
CAWYGTEAFF,TGTGCCTGGTATGGCACTGAAGCTTTCTTT,TRBJ1-1,-,-,TRBV30
CASSLGIGTGELFF,TGTGCTAGCAGCTTAGGAATAGGAACCGGGGAGCTGTTTTTT,TRBJ2-2,-,many,TRBV7-7
CASSTGTSGSGGLFF,TGTGCCAGCAGCACTGGGACTAGCGGGAGCGGGGGGCTGTTCTTC,TRBJ2-1,TRBD2,few,TRBV7-2
CASTSPTAAYEQYF,TGTGCCAGCACCTCTCCGACAGCGGCCTACGAGCAGTACTTC,TRBJ2-7,-,-,TRBV5-4
CSARPTSGYNEQFF,TGCAGTGCTAGACCGACTAGCGGGTACAATGAGCAGTTCTTC,TRBJ2-1,TRBD2,-,TRBV20-1
CAGSLAGGADTGELFF,TGTGCCGGCAGCTTAGCTGGGGGGGCCGACACCGGGGAGCTGTTTTTT,TRBJ2-2,-,-,TRBV11-2
CAWSDGEQYF,TGTGCCTGGAGTGACGGGGAGCAGTACTTC,TRBJ2-7,-,-,TRBV30
CASSPIMGSVTEAFF,TGTGCCAGCAGCCCTATCATGGGGTCGGTCACTGAAGCTTTCTTT,TRBJ1-1,-,-,TRBV27
CASSFGGRTGEQYF,TGTGCCAGCAGCTTCGGTGGGCGTACCGGCGAGCAGTACTTC,TRBJ2-7,-,-,TRBV14
CASSSGGQAITEAFF,TGTGCCAGCAGCTCTGGGGGACAGGCGATCACTGAAGCTTTCTTT,TRBJ1-1,TRBD1,-,TRBV7-9
CASSYRGQTVSGNTIYF,TGTGCCAGCAGTTACAGGGGGCAAACGGTCTCTGGAAACACCATATATTTT,TRBJ1-3,TRBD1,-,TRBV2
CASSLEVRNEQFF,TGTGCCAGCAGCTTAGAAGTCCGGAATGAGCAGTTCTTC,TRBJ2-1,-,few,TRBV7-2
CSVAQGQETQYF,TGCAGCGTTGCACAGGGGCAGGAGACCCAGTACTTC,TRBJ2-5,TRBD1,many,TRBV29-1
CASSLALAGGGYEQYF,TGTGCCAGCAGCTTAGCGTTAGCGGGAGGGGGCTACGAGCAGTACTTC,TRBJ2-7,TRBD2,many,TRBV7-2
CASRDTPANYGYTF,TGCGCCAGCAGGGACACCCCGGCGAACTATGGCTACACCTTC,TRBJ1-2,-,few,TRBV5-1
CASSLEGASGTEAFF,TGCGCCAGCAGCTTGGAGGGGGCGAGTGGTACTGAAGCTTTCTTT,TRBJ1-1,TRBD1,few,TRBV5-1
CASSPRLAGGYNGQFF,TGTGCCAGCAGCCCGAGACTAGCGGGAGGATACAATGGGCAGTTCTTC,TRBJ2-1,TRBD2,-,TRBV28
CSASGGRF,TGCAGTGCTAGCGGGGGGAGGTTT,TRBJ1-1,-,-,TRBV20-1
CASSPRGPQHF,TGTGCCAGCAGCCCCCGTGGCCCCCAGCATTTT,TRBJ1-5,-,many,TRBV28
CASSAGTSGRIYEQYF,TGTGCCAGCAGTGCCGGGACTAGCGGGAGAATCTACGAGCAGTACTTC,TRBJ2-7,TRBD2,many,TRBV27
CASSYKSSGNTIYF,TGTGCCAGCAGTTACAAGTCCTCTGGAAACACCATATATTTT,TRBJ1-3,-,-,TRBV6-2/TRBV6-3
CASSIQGPGEPFF,TGTGCCAGCAGCATACAGGGTCCCGGGGAGCCGTTTTTT,TRBJ2-2,-,-,TRBV13
CASAQSSAYEQYF,TGCGCCAGCGCACAGTCCTCCGCCTACGAGCAGTACTTC,TRBJ2-7,-,few,TRBV5-1
CASSLSTGTEAFF,TGTGCCAGCAGCTTAAGTACCGGTACTGAAGCTTTCTTT,TRBJ1-1,-,many,TRBV7-6
CASSPLSRAEKLFF,TGTGCCAGCAGCCCCCTCTCCAGGGCTGAAAAACTGTTTTTT,TRBJ1-4,-,-,TRBV6-2/TRBV6-3
CASSSSFDEQYF,TGTGCCAGCAGCTCCTCGTTCGACGAGCAGTACTTC,TRBJ2-7,-,many,TRBV11-2
CASSFTGHPEGGYTF,TGTGCCAGCAGTTTTACAGGACACCCAGAAGGAGGCTACACCTTC,TRBJ1-2,-,-,TRBV12-3/TRBV12-4
CASSEVPYEQYF,TGTGCCAGCAGTGAAGTTCCCTACGAGCAGTACTTC,TRBJ2-7,-,many,TRBV6-1
CASALRDIHYEQYF,TGTGCCAGCGCTCTCCGGGACATTCACTACGAGCAGTACTTC,TRBJ2-7,-,many,TRBV6-2/TRBV6-3
CASQSNSGNTIYF,TGTGCCAGTCAAAGCAATTCTGGAAACACCATATATTTT,TRBJ1-3,-,many,TRBV2
CAISVRGMNTGELFF,TGTGCCATCAGTGTAAGGGGAATGAACACCGGGGAGCTGTTTTTT,TRBJ2-2,-,-,TRBV10-3
CAISELEAASDSPLHF,TGTGCCATCAGTGAGTTGGAGGCTGCGTCCGATTCACCCCTCCACTTT,TRBJ1-6,-,few,TRBV10-3
CASSLSGTGGNYGYTF,TGTGCCAGCAGCCTCTCAGGGACAGGGGGCAACTATGGCTACACCTTC,TRBJ1-2,TRBD1,many,TRBV7-2
CASSDRDRGSGELFF,TGTGCCAGCAGCGACCGGGACAGGGGATCCGGGGAGCTGTTTTTT,TRBJ2-2,TRBD1,-,TRBV7-9
CASRGGTSYEQYF,TGTGCCAGCAGGGGGGGAACCTCTTACGAGCAGTACTTC,TRBJ2-7,-,many,TRBV28
CASSLARGKNTEAFF,TGTGCCAGCAGCTTGGCCAGGGGTAAGAACACTGAAGCTTTCTTT,TRBJ1-1,-,once,TRBV5-4
CASSLRGGAYSYTF,TGTGCCAGCAGTTTGCGCGGGGGGGCCTATAGCTACACCTTC,TRBJ1-2,-,-,TRBV27